This TCR beta chain was retrieved from a study of shared clonotypes between healthy human individuals (dated by TCRdb to between 2020 and 2021). For context, the study as a whole: A few men and a couple of women, aged 18 to 49 years, made up the cohort. For each donor, CD4 naive and CD4 memory were each run on three plates, CD8 naive on two plates, and CD8 memory on one plate. Between about 0.85 and 9.5 billion PBMCs per donor were obtained by leukapheresis. Different laboratories and diverse techniques were used to prepare libraries and sequence TCR repertoires, to increase sequencing depth and limit assay-specific biases. To estimate repertoire size and how much clonotypes are shared between individuals, the study performed deep sequencing of blood TCR repertoires from about 5 healthy adults.

TCR CDR3 regions were amplified from genomic DNA by multiplex PCR using the deep immunoSEQ assay. For each cell subset, the extracted genomic DNA was distributed evenly across all wells of several immunoSEQ 96-well plates, and each plate served as one replicate. Each replicate PCR for sorted subsets received 200 ng genomic DNA, equal to about 30,000 T cell genomes. The purified libraries were quantified using a Qubit 3.0 fluorometer, sized with a Bioanalyzer 2100, and then quantified again using the KAPA Library Quantification kit. Every immunoSEQ 96-well plate was sequenced on a separate single-read 150-cycle Illumina NextSeq 550 flow cell. In the paper's pipeline: Because the immunoSEQ output included only junctional sequences and no quality scores, the filtering could not be the same as the filtering used for full-length reads. To assign V/J genes and CDR3, sequences were annotated using PyIR, a Python wrapper for IgBLAST v1.9, with IMGT germline references. Any read was removed if the V/J assignment was weak (E-value above 1e-6), the CDR3 was missing, or the read contained stop codons, out-of-frame junctions, or ambiguous translated residues. A V3J clonotype was defined by an identical inferred V gene, J gene, and CDR3 amino acid sequence. The percentage overlap between two repertoires was calculated by dividing the number of shared unique clonotypes by the size of the smaller repertoire. Three approaches were used to assess repertoire richness: RTK rarefaction, the Chao1 estimator, and Recon v2.1 estimates of unobserved clonotypes. OLGA was used to compute generation probabilities for all TCRbeta clonotypes that the gDNA method yielded from four donors. Here the immuneACCESS table is served through TCRdb, limited to in-frame sequences with V and J called. Missing clones are a known gap in these copies; in checked studies unresolved V genes cover under half, and the rest lacks a known reason. V, J and clone size reflect that table, while D and trimming were determined from the DNA. Counted in this sample were about 590,000 clones; 95% to 96% of them appeared once. Jointly, the top ten make up about 0.11% of the sample.

The paper as a whole reports these results and caveats: Sampling was limited to blood, and TCR repertoires in tissue likely differ from TCR repertoires in blood. Compared with non-shared clonotypes, the clonotypes found in all four sorted-subset donors had higher generation probabilities. The small number of donors limited the genetic and exposure-history diversity represented. Sharing across a handful of donors was observed for roughly 5% of naive CD4, 3% to 3.5% of naive CD8, 2.3% of memory CD4, and roughly 0.4% of memory CD8 clonotypes. Naive subsets generally had larger estimated clonotype richness than memory subsets did. Rarefaction of sorted-subset datasets indicated incomplete sequencing despite the large sequencing depth. Pairwise subsampling indicated that sequencing depth was expected to affect the degree of clonotype sharing among donors.

For the CD8 naive samples, CD45RO-negative cells were positively selected for CCR7, yielding a CD45RA+CCR7+ population from which TemRA cells were excluded. Healthy HIV-negative adults with no recently reported acute infections or vaccinations were included as donors. Every donor was a Caucasian adult residing in Nashville, Tennessee, USA. Blood was obtained by leukapheresis, after which PBMCs were separated by Ficoll-Histopaque density gradient centrifugation and cryopreserved in liquid nitrogen vapor phase. Analytical flow cytometry was used to check the purity and quantity of every magnetically sorted T cell population. Each sorted fraction had its genomic DNA isolated and then quantified by UV absorbance on a Nanodrop 2000c. Trimming costs V 1 base and J 1 base, and their ends lie 9 bases apart. CDR1 and CDR2 are read off the germline V gene as LGHNA and YNFKEQ. The CDR3 covers 15 residues, taking in both the cysteine and the phenylalanine. Only the CDR3 DNA stays, 45 bases, in frame from base 1.

To note about this clone: Its specific antigen is unknown. No qualities accompany the bases; no much larger clone lies one base away. The sample has other DNA sequences that encode this CDR3 too.

The receptor was derived from a woman between 25 and 40 years old in good health. The receptor chain draws on TRBV4-2 and TRBJ2-3, and possibly TRBD2, on 6 matching bases. The sequenced material came from naive CD8+ T cells sorted from blood. What this sample's cell subset or site label stands for: CD45RA+CCR7+. In nucleotides, the sequence is TGTGCCAGCAGCCAAGGGACGGGGGGCACAGATACGCAGTATTTT. It is translated as CASSQGTGGTDTQYF.